This entry lists 3 T cell receptor beta chains sequenced from one sample in a study of breast tumors, draining lymph nodes, adjacent tissues. TCRdb used MiXCR to reprocess the multiplex PCR reads, holding one entry per CDR3 protein. The table records around 9,100 distinct CDR3 sequences, about two fifths of them present only once. The material sequenced was tumor-adjacent breast tissue. The receptors derive from a female donor with breast cancer. Some clones in this sample may be carry-over from other donors' samples.

The V and J genes are TRBV6-2 or TRBV6-3 and TRBJ1-1; D is unresolved. The CDR3 has 15 amino acids. The germline gives CDR1 MNHEY, CDR2 SVGEGT. Trimming removed 0 bases from V and 1 base from J, with 9 bases in between. CDR3 residues: CASSYSGKGNTEAFF. The CDR3 DNA follows: TGTGCCAGCAGTTACTCAGGGAAGGGGAACACTGAAGCTTTCTTT.

V is TRBV11-2 and J is TRBJ1-2; D might be TRBD1 (6 bases). The CDR3 totals 15 residues. Germline V CDR1 and CDR2: SGHAT, FQNNGV. The V end lost 6 bases, the J end lost 7 bases, and 21 bases lay between the germline ends. The DNA for the CDR3 is TGTGCCAGCAGTCCTCCCGGGGGCCTGCGGGCTGGCTACACCTTC. Its protein is CASSPPGGLRAGYTF.

The chain carries TRBV29-1 and TRBJ2-5; no firm D call. Trimming cost V 7 bases and J 4 bases, with 10 bases left between them. The CDR3 length is 11 residues. Germline V gene sequence: CDR1 SQVTM, CDR2 ANQGSEA. The CDR3 loop reads CSAGPGETQYF. DNA for the CDR3: TGCAGCGCCGGGCCGGGAGAGACCCAGTACTTC.